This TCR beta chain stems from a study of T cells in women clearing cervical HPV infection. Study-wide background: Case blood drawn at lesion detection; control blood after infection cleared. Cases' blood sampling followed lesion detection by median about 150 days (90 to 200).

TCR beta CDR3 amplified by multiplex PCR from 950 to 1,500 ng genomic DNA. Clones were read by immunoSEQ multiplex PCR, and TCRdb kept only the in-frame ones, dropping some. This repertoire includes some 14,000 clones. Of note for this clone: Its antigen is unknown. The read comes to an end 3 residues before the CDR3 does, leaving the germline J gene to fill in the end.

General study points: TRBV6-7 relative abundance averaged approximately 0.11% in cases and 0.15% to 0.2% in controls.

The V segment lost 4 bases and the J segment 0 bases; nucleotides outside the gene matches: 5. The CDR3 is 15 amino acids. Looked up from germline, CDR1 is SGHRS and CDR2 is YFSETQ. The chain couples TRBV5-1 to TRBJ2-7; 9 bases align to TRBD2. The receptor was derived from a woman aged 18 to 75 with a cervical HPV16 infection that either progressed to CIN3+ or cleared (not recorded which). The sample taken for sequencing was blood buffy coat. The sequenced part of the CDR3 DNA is TGCGCCAGCAGCCAAAGCGGGGGGTCCTCCTACGAG. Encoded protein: CASSQSGGSSYE. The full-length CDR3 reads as CASSQSGGSSYEQYF. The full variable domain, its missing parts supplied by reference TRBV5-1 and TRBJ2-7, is KAGVTQTPRYLIKTRGQQVTLSCSPISGHRSVSWYQQTPGQGLQFLFEYFSETQRNKGNFPGRFSGRQFSNSRSEMNVSTLELGDSALYLCASSQSGGSSYEQYFGPGTRLTVT.